This T cell receptor beta chain comes out of a study of CD8 T cells in ankylosing spondylitis. Germline CDR1 reads SGHKS; CDR2 reads YYEKEE (reference sequence). This CDR3 contains 13 residues. The V gene lost 2 bases and the J gene lost 5 bases, with 10 bases spanning the gap. With regard to this clonotype: Its target is not known.

Using quantitative 5'-RACE with molecular barcodes, the authors made TCR beta libraries. Each CDR3 protein gets one entry after TCRdb re-called the 5' RACE reads with MiXCR. The data contain approximately 540,000 distinct CDR3 sequences, approximately 11% of them singletons. The study's findings and limits: Within ankylosing spondylitis blood, a TCR beta motif made up of seven or eight highly homologous variants appeared to be characteristic.

This receptor was obtained from a male donor with ankylosing spondylitis. The chain links TRBV5-5 to TRBJ1-2; D remains ambiguous. Sequencing input: blood, either unsorted or a sorted T cell fraction (not recorded which). The CDR3 DNA reads TGTGCCAGCAGCTTCCAGCCGCCTTATGGCTACACCTTC. It is translated as CASSFQPPYGYTF.